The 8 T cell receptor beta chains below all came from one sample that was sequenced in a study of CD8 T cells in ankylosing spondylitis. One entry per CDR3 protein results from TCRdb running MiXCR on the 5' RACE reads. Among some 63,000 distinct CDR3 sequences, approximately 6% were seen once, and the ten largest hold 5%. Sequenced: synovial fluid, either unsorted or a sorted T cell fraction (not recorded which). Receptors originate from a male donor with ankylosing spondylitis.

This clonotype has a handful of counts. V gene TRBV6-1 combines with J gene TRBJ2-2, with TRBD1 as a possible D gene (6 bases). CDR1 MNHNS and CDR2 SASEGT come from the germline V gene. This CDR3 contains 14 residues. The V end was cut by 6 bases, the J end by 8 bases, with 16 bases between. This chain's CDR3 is CASSHTGSLGELFF. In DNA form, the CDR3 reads TGTGCCAGCAGCCACACAGGGTCCCTAGGGGAGCTGTTTTTT.

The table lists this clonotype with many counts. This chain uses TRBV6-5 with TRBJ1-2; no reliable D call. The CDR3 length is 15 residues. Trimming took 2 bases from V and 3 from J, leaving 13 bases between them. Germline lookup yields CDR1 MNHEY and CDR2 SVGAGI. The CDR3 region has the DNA TGTGCCAGCAGTTACACGACCCCACCATACTATGGCTACACCTTC. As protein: CASSYTTPPYYGYTF.

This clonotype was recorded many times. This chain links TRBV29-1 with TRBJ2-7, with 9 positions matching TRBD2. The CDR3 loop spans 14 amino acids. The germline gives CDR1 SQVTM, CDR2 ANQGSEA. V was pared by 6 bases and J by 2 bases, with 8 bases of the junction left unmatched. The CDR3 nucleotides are TGCAGCGTCGCGACTAGCGGAGGGACCTACGAGCAGTACTTC. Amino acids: CSVATSGGTYEQYF.

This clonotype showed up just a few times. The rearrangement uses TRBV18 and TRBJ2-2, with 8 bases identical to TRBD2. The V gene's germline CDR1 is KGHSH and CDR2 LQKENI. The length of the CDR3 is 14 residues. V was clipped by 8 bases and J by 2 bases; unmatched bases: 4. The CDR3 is CASPAGANTGELFF. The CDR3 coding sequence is TGTGCCAGCCCAGCGGGAGCAAACACCGGGGAGCTGTTTTTT. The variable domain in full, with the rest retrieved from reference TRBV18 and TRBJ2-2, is NAGVMQNPRHLVRRRGQEARLRCSPMKGHSHVYWYRQLPEEGLKFMVYLQKENIIDESGMPKERFSAEFPKEGPSILRIQQVVRGDSAAYFCASPAGANTGELFFGEGSRLTVL.

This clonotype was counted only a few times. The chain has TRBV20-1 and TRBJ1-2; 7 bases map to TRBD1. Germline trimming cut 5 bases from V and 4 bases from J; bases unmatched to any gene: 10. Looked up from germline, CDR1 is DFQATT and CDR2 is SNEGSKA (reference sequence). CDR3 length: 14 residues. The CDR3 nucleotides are TGCAGTGCTTTTAGAGGGGGCGCGGTCTATGGCTACACCTTC. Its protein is CSAFRGGAVYGYTF.

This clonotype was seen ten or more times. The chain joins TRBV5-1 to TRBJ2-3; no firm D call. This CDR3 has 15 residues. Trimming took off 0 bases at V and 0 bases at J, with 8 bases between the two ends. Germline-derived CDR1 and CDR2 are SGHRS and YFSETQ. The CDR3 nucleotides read TGCGCCAGCAGCTTGGAGGCAGCCAGCACAGATACGCAGTATTTT. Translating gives CASSLEAASTDTQYF.

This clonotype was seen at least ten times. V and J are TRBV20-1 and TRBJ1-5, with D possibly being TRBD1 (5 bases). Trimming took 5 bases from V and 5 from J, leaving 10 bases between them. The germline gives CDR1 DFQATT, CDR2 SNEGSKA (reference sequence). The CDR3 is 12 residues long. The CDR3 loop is CSASPGDQPQHF. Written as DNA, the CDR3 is TGCAGTGCTTCTCCGGGGGATCAGCCCCAGCATTTT.

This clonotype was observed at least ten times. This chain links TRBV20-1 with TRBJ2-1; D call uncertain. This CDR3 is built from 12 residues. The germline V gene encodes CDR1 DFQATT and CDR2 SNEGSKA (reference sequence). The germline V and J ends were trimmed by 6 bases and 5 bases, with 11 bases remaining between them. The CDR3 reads CSALLVNNEQFF. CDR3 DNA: TGCAGTGCCCTGCTAGTTAACAATGAGCAGTTCTTC.